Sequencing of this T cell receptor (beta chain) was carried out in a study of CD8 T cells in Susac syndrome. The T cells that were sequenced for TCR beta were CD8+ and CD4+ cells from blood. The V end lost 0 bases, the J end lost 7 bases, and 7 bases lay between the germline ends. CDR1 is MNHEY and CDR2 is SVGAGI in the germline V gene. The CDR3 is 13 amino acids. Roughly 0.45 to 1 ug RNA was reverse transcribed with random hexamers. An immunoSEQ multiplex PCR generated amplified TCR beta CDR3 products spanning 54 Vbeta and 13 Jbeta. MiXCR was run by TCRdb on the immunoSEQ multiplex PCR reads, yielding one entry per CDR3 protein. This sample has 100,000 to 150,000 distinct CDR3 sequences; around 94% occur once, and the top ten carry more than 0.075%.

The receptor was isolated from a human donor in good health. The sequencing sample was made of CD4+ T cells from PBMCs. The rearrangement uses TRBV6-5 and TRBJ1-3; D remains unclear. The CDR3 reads CASSYSMLNTIYF. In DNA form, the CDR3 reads TGTGCCAGCAGTTACTCGATGTTGAACACCATATATTTT.